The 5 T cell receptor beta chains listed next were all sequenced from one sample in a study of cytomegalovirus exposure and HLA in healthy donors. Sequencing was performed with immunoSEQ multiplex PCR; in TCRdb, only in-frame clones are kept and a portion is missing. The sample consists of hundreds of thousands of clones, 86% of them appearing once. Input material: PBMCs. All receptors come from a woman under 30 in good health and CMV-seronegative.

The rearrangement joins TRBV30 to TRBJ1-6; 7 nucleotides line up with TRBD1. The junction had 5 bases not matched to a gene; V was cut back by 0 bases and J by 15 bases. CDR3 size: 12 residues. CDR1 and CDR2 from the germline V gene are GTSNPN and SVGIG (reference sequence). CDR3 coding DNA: TGTGCCTGGAGTGTAACGGGACAGCTCCTCCACTTT. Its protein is CAWSVTGQLLHF. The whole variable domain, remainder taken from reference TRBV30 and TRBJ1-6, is SQTIHQWPATLVQPVGSPLSLECTVEGTSNPNLYWYRQAAGRGLQLLFYSVGIGQISSEVPQNLSASRPQDRQFILSSKKLLLSDSGFYLCAWSVTGQLLHFGNGTRLTVT.

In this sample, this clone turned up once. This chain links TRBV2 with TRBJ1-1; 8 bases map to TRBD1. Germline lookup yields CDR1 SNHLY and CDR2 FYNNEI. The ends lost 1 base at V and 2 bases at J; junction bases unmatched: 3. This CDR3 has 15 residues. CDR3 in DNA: TGTGCCAGCAGTGAAGGGACAGGGAAAAACACTGAAGCTTTCTTT. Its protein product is CASSEGTGKNTEAFF.

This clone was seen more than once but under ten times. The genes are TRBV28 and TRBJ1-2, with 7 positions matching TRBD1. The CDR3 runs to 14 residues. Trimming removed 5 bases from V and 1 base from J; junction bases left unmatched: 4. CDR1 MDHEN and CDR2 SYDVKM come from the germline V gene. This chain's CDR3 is CASSGQVVNYGYTF. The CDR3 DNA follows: TGTGCCAGCAGTGGACAGGTCGTTAACTATGGCTACACCTTC.

CDR3 sequence reads: CASRAGLVTSTDTQYF. CDR3 sequence (DNA): TGTGCCAGCAGGGCTGGACTCGTGACTAGCACAGATACGCAGTATTTT. V and J are TRBV13 and TRBJ2-3; D possibly corresponds to TRBD2 (5 bases). Germline V gene sequence: CDR1 PRHDT, CDR2 FYEKMQ (reference sequence). The CDR3 is 16 amino acids. Trimming stripped 6 bases from V and 0 bases from J, with 16 bases between.

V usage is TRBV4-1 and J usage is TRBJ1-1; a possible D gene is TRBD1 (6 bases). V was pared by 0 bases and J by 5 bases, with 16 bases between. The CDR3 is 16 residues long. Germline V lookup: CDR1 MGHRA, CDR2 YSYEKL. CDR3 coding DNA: TGCGCCAGCAGCCAAGATCCAACGGGGGGCGGAACTGAAGCTTTCTTT. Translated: CASSQDPTGGGTEAFF.